The subject of this entry is one TCR beta chain. These data belong to a study of OX40 agonist ivuxolimab in advanced cancers. TCRdb keeps only in-frame clones here, not all; method: immunoSEQ multiplex PCR. The sample lists 55,000 to 85,000 clones; roughly 84% were seen once. CDR1 is KGHSH, CDR2 LQKENI, per germline. Trimming left V 3 bases short and J 10 bases short, with 13 bases between. The CDR3 has 13 amino acids. The sequenced sample was CD4+ or CD8+ T cells sorted from blood, obtained in a trial of the OX40 agonist ivuxolimab. The origin of this receptor is an adult with an advanced solid tumor such as melanoma, head and neck, liver or kidney cancer. This chain links TRBV18 with TRBJ2-4; no firm D call. CDR3 residues: CASSPYTADIQYF. The CDR3 nucleotides are TGTGCCAGCTCACCTTACACGGCCGATATTCAGTACTTC. The whole variable domain, filled in from reference TRBV18 and TRBJ2-4, reads NAGVMQNPRHLVRRRGQEARLRCSPMKGHSHVYWYRQLPEEGLKFMVYLQKENIIDESGMPKERFSAEFPKEGPSILRIQQVVRGDSAAYFCASSPYTADIQYFGAGTRLSVL.